These 20 T cell receptor beta chains came from one sample sequenced in a study of OX40 agonist ivuxolimab in advanced cancers. The receptor library was made with the immunoSEQ multiplex PCR assay. TCRdb took this table from immuneACCESS and kept in-frame rearrangements with V and J called. Such tables lack part of the clones; where checked against another copy, unresolved V genes explain under half of the gap, and the rest is unexplained. This sample is represented by about 55,000 clones; 86% of them were singletons. Over 9.5% of the sample belongs to the ten largest clones. The specimen comprised CD4+ or CD8+ T cells sorted from blood, sampled in a trial of the OX40 agonist ivuxolimab. These receptors were collected from an adult with an advanced solid tumor such as melanoma, head and neck, liver or kidney cancer.

V is TRBV6-5 and J is TRBJ2-3, with unresolved D. CDR1 and CDR2 from the germline V gene are MNHEY and SVGAGI. V was clipped by 0 bases and J by 3 bases, with 13 bases between them. CDR3 length: 16 amino acids. As DNA, the CDR3 is TGTGCCAGCAGTTACTCGGTCGGACCCCCAACAGATACGCAGTATTTT. Its protein product is CASSYSVGPPTDTQYF.

In DNA, the CDR3 is TGTGCCAGCATGTCCTGGTCCGCCTACAATGAGCAGTTCTTC. Translating it yields CASMSWSAYNEQFF. The chain carries TRBV6-1 and TRBJ2-1, with unresolved D. Per germline, CDR1 MNHNS and CDR2 SASEGT. CDR3 length: 14 amino acids. V was clipped by 7 bases and J by 2 bases, with 12 bases between them.

The chain joins TRBV6-5 to TRBJ2-7; tentative D call: TRBD1 (5 bases). Looked up from germline, CDR1 is MNHEY and CDR2 is SVGAGI. There are 12 residues in the CDR3. V was cut by 4 bases and J by 5 bases, with 9 bases left in between. The CDR3 nucleotides read TGTGCCAGCAGTTCCATACAGGACGAGCAGTACTTC. This codes for CASSSIQDEQYF.

The chain links TRBV7-9 to TRBJ2-1; 8 bases match TRBD1. Germline trimming cut 5 bases from V and 4 bases from J; bases unmatched to any gene: 7. Germline assignment: CDR1 SEHNR and CDR2 FQNEAQ (reference sequence). The CDR3 has 15 amino acids. This CDR3 is CASSARQGIYNEQFF. CDR3 coding DNA: TGTGCCAGCAGCGCGCGACAGGGGATATACAATGAGCAGTTCTTC.

The gene calls are TRBV5-6 and TRBJ1-2; D is ambiguous. The V and J ends lost 3 bases and 6 bases respectively, with 18 bases between them. The germline V gene has CDR1 SGHDT and CDR2 YYEEEE. The CDR3 is made up of 15 amino acids. The CDR3 protein is CASSYTEPSSNGYTF. The CDR3 DNA reads TGTGCCAGCAGCTATACGGAGCCGAGCTCGAATGGCTACACCTTC.

The J gene is TRBJ2-5, the V gene TRBV4-2; 7 bases are a match to TRBD2. Germline loops: CDR1 LGHNA, CDR2 YNFKEQ. J was trimmed by 2 bases and V by 4 bases; bases with no gene match: 7. CDR3 length equals 15 residues. CDR3 sequence reads: CASSLWTGGQETQYF. The DNA for the CDR3 is TGTGCCAGCAGCCTCTGGACCGGGGGGCAAGAGACCCAGTACTTC.

This clone has a handful of counts. The rearrangement uses TRBV4-1 and TRBJ2-5; 7 positions match TRBD1. The CDR3 sequence is 14 residues long. V dropped 7 bases and J dropped 4; count of bases not matched to a gene: 9. Germline assignment: CDR1 MGHRA and CDR2 YSYEKL. The CDR3 spells CASNAGGRGETQYF. DNA for the CDR3: TGCGCCAGCAATGCAGGGGGACGCGGAGAGACCCAGTACTTC.

The chain carries TRBV5-6 and TRBJ1-1; unclear D gene. The CDR3 covers 14 residues. Germline assignment: CDR1 SGHDT and CDR2 YYEEEE. V shed 4 bases and J shed 3 bases, with 13 bases lying between them. The CDR3 DNA reads as TGTGCCAGCAGCCTGAACAACGGGGACACTGAAGCTTTCTTT. Amino acid sequence: CASSLNNGDTEAFF.

This chain connects TRBV6-5 to TRBJ1-2; the match to TRBD1 covers 7 bases. This CDR3 contains 13 residues. Trimming at V came to 2 bases and at J to 10 bases, leaving 7 bases not matched to a gene. CDR1 is MNHEY and CDR2 is SVGAGI in the germline V gene. The CDR3 nucleotides are TGTGCCAGCAGTTACGCGTCGCAGGGGGACTACACCTTC. It encodes CASSYASQGDYTF.

This clone was counted a single time. The rearrangement joins TRBV29-1 to TRBJ2-5; TRBD1 is a possible D gene (6 bases). V was cut by 3 bases and J by 4 bases, with 21 bases left in between. CDR1 is SQVTM, CDR2 ANQGSEA, per germline. The CDR3 runs 16 residues. CDR3 protein: CSVEGTRDGEGETQYF. The DNA of the CDR3 is TGCAGCGTTGAGGGGACAAGGGACGGCGAGGGAGAGACCCAGTACTTC.

The chain uses TRBV28 and TRBJ1-1, with 9 bases lining up with TRBD1. V lost 2 bases and J lost 3; bases outside the gene matches: 7. Germline V gene lookup returns CDR1 MDHEN and CDR2 SYDVKM. The CDR3 loop spans 16 amino acids. The CDR3 DNA is TGTGCCAGCAGTTTACTACAGGGGGCGGAAGACACTGAAGCTTTCTTT. Protein: CASSLLQGAEDTEAFF.

This chain uses TRBV7-9 with TRBJ2-5, with TRBD2 matching over 7 bases. This CDR3 has 16 residues. Unmatched junction bases numbered 9, after V lost 2 bases and J lost 3 bases. In germline, CDR1 is SEHNR, CDR2 FQNEAQ (reference sequence). CDR3 region: CASSLPPRGGEETQYF. The CDR3 nucleotides read TGTGCCAGCAGCTTACCCCCTCGTGGGGGGGAAGAGACCCAGTACTTC.

The V gene is TRBV4-3, the J gene TRBJ2-1; D unresolved. Germline assignment: CDR1 LGHNA and CDR2 YSLEER. The V gene lost 0 bases and the J gene lost 4 bases, with 10 bases spanning the gap. The CDR3 spans 15 residues. CDR3 bases: TGCGCCAGCAGCCAAGATCTGGGGTCTTACAATGAGCAGTTCTTC. Amino acids: CASSQDLGSYNEQFF.

The chain carries TRBV10-1 and TRBJ1-1; D may be TRBD1 (6 bases). Germline CDR1 is WNHNN and CDR2 is SYGVQD (reference sequence). The V gene lost 3 bases and the J gene lost 0 bases, with 17 bases spanning the gap. The CDR3 covers 17 residues. The CDR3 spells CASSDAGTPNMNTEAFF. The CDR3 region has the DNA TGCGCCAGCAGTGATGCCGGGACACCGAACATGAACACTGAAGCTTTCTTT.

This clone has just a few counts. The V gene is TRBV12-5, the J gene TRBJ1-1, with D possibly TRBD1 on 6 matching bases. CDR3 size: 15 residues. The V gene's germline CDR1 is LGHNT and CDR2 FRNRAP. Trimming stripped 6 bases from V and 3 bases from J, with 17 bases between. DNA of the CDR3: TGTGCTAGTGGAACCGGAGGGCAGGGGTACACTGAAGCTTTCTTT. Residues: CASGTGGQGYTEAFF.

The rearrangement links TRBV6-1 to TRBJ1-1, with D tentatively TRBD1 (5 bases). Germline CDR1 reads MNHNS; CDR2 reads SASEGT. This CDR3 region has 15 residues. Trimming pared 8 bases from V and 3 bases from J, leaving 19 bases between. In DNA form, the CDR3 reads TGTGCCAGCCTCCCCGGAGGGGAGGAGGACACTGAAGCTTTCTTT. Translation: CASLPGGEEDTEAFF.

The V and J genes are TRBV19 and TRBJ1-1; the D gene is possibly TRBD1 (6 bases). The CDR3 totals 16 residues. The germline CDR1 and CDR2 sequences are LNHDA and SQIVND (reference sequence). V was trimmed by 0 bases and J by 6 bases, leaving 17 bases between them. This CDR3 is CASSIDGEQGRAEAFF. For the CDR3, the DNA is TGTGCCAGTAGTATAGATGGGGAACAGGGTAGGGCTGAAGCTTTCTTT.

The sample holds a few counts of this clone. The gene calls are TRBV12-5 and TRBJ1-5; D is undetermined. Germline assignment: CDR1 LGHNT and CDR2 FRNRAP. V was pared by 1 base and J by 4 bases, with 5 bases between. CDR3 length: 13 residues. DNA of the CDR3: TGTGCTAGTGGTTTGGGTCTGAATCAGCCCCAGCATTTT. Translation gives CASGLGLNQPQHF.

The genes are TRBV11-2 and TRBJ1-5; D unresolved. The ends were cut back, 7 bases at V and 3 bases at J, with 10 bases in the middle. Germline V gene data show CDR1 as SGHAT and CDR2 as FQNNGV. This CDR3 region has 13 residues. The chain's CDR3 is CASTLTYNQPQHF. CDR3 nucleotides: TGTGCCAGCACCCTGACGTACAATCAGCCCCAGCATTTT.

The rearrangement links TRBV9 to TRBJ2-5; D call uncertain. The CDR3 is 15 amino acids. Trimming cost V 4 bases and J 3 bases, with 16 bases left between them. The germline V gene has CDR1 SGDLS and CDR2 YYNGEE. The CDR3 loop is CASSPGSGTKETQYF. CDR3 nucleotide sequence: TGTGCCAGCAGCCCCGGTAGTGGAACCAAAGAGACCCAGTACTTC.